A selection of T cell receptor beta chains follows, all from one sample in a study of identical twins. Each CDR3 protein gets one entry after TCRdb re-called the 5' RACE reads with MiXCR. The sample yields about 730,000 distinct CDR3 sequences, 21% seen once. In addition, the sample was reused for a study of T cells expressing NK-cell markers.

The sequencing sample was made of PBMCs. These receptors were collected from a woman aged 18-29 years in good health. CDR3s include the opening cysteine and the closing phenylalanine or tryptophan. A D gene is named only where the DNA matches it firmly. Size is stated for part of the rows, as once, few or many counts, or as a class when the clone is expanded.

clone_size: NA; d_call: NA; v_call: TRBV6-2/TRBV6-3; j_call: TRBJ2-5; cdr3_nt: TGTGCCAGCAGTTACGGGCTGGCGGACCGCACGGACGAGACCCAGTACTTC; cdr3_aa: CASSYGLADRTDETQYF
clone_size: NA; d_call: TRBD2; v_call: TRBV2; j_call: TRBJ2-2; cdr3_nt: TGTGCCAGCAGTGAACAGCGGGGGAGCACCGGGGAGCTGTTTTTT; cdr3_aa: CASSEQRGSTGELFF
clone_size: few; d_call: NA; v_call: TRBV2; j_call: TRBJ2-7; cdr3_nt: TGTGCCAGCAAAAAGGGCGGCTTAGCGGCTGACGAGCAGTACTTC; cdr3_aa: CASKKGGLAADEQYF
clone_size: few; d_call: TRBD1; v_call: TRBV10-3; j_call: TRBJ2-7; cdr3_nt: TGTGCCCTGAAGGGAAGGACAGGGTATAAGGGGCACTACGAGCAGTACTTC; cdr3_aa: CALKGRTGYKGHYEQYF
clone_size: few; d_call: TRBD2; v_call: TRBV20-1; j_call: TRBJ2-3; cdr3_nt: TGCAGTGCTAGAGGGCAGCGGGGGGGCGTTACGCAGTATTTT; cdr3_aa: CSARGQRGGVTQYF
clone_size: NA; d_call: NA; v_call: TRBV5-6; j_call: TRBJ1-3; cdr3_nt: TGTGCCAGCAGCTCGCATGGAAACACCATATATTTT; cdr3_aa: CASSSHGNTIYF
clone_size: NA; d_call: NA; v_call: TRBV2; j_call: TRBJ2-3; cdr3_nt: TGTGCCAGCAGGGTCATTTCGCGGGGTAGCACAGATACGCAGTATTTT; cdr3_aa: CASRVISRGSTDTQYF
clone_size: few; d_call: TRBD1; v_call: TRBV7-9; j_call: TRBJ2-4; cdr3_nt: TGTGCCAGCAGCTTCAGGGACAGGATGGGGATGAACATTCAGTACTTC; cdr3_aa: CASSFRDRMGMNIQYF
clone_size: NA; d_call: TRBD2; v_call: TRBV20-1; j_call: TRBJ2-1; cdr3_nt: TGCAGTGCTAGAGAGTCTAGCGGGGGAAAGGAGCAGTTCTTC; cdr3_aa: CSARESSGGKEQFF
clone_size: NA; d_call: NA; v_call: TRBV14; j_call: TRBJ2-7; cdr3_nt: TGTGCCAGCAGCCATGTTGACTACGAGCAGTACTTC; cdr3_aa: CASSHVDYEQYF
clone_size: few; d_call: NA; v_call: TRBV12-3/TRBV12-4; j_call: TRBJ1-1; cdr3_nt: TGTGCCAGCAGTTTAGTTCAGGGAACTGAAGCTTTCTTT; cdr3_aa: CASSLVQGTEAFF
clone_size: NA; d_call: NA; v_call: TRBV6-1; j_call: TRBJ2-7; cdr3_nt: TGTGCCAGCAGTGCGGACGGTGGGGGCTACTACGAGCAGTACTTC; cdr3_aa: CASSADGGGYYEQYF
clone_size: many; d_call: TRBD1; v_call: TRBV20-1; j_call: TRBJ2-7; cdr3_nt: TGCAGTGCAGGGGTCACAGGGGCGGCGGAGCAGTACTTC; cdr3_aa: CSAGVTGAAEQYF
clone_size: many; d_call: TRBD2; v_call: TRBV20-1; j_call: TRBJ2-7; cdr3_nt: TGCAGTGCATCCCGGGACTACGCCTACGAGCAGTACTTC; cdr3_aa: CSASRDYAYEQYF
clone_size: NA; d_call: NA; v_call: TRBV20-1; j_call: TRBJ1-2; cdr3_nt: TGCAGTGCTAGAGCGGACACTAACTATGGCTACACCTTC; cdr3_aa: CSARADTNYGYTF
clone_size: few; d_call: NA; v_call: TRBV5-6; j_call: TRBJ2-1; cdr3_nt: TGTGCCAGCAGCTTGGGCTACGGGAGTCCCTACAATGAGCAGTTCTTC; cdr3_aa: CASSLGYGSPYNEQFF
clone_size: few; d_call: NA; v_call: TRBV5-6; j_call: TRBJ2-6; cdr3_nt: TGTGCCAGCAGCTTGGGGGCCAACGTCCTGACTTTC; cdr3_aa: CASSLGANVLTF
clone_size: few; d_call: NA; v_call: TRBV9; j_call: TRBJ2-7; cdr3_nt: TGTGCCAGCAGCGTAGGTTTGGGGACGGTCTACGAGCAGTACTTC; cdr3_aa: CASSVGLGTVYEQYF
clone_size: NA; d_call: NA; v_call: TRBV12-3/TRBV12-4; j_call: TRBJ2-1; cdr3_nt: TGTGCCAGCGCGGGACGAATGAAGTCCTACAATGAGCAGTTCTTC; cdr3_aa: CASAGRMKSYNEQFF
clone_size: few; d_call: NA; v_call: TRBV5-5; j_call: TRBJ2-2; cdr3_nt: TGTGCCAGCAGCTACGGGATGCAGGGTTCCCCGGGGGAGCTGTTTTTT; cdr3_aa: CASSYGMQGSPGELFF
clone_size: many; d_call: NA; v_call: TRBV6-1; j_call: TRBJ2-3; cdr3_nt: TGTGCCAGCAGAAGGGGTGCAGACACAGATACGCAGTATTTT; cdr3_aa: CASRRGADTDTQYF
clone_size: NA; d_call: TRBD1; v_call: TRBV20-1; j_call: TRBJ2-4; cdr3_nt: TGCAGTGCTAATCCACAGGGGTCCAAAAACATTCAGTACTTC; cdr3_aa: CSANPQGSKNIQYF
clone_size: many; d_call: NA; v_call: TRBV7-2; j_call: TRBJ2-1; cdr3_nt: TGTGCCAGCAGCTTAGACAGGGGGGGCTACAATGAGCAGTTCTTC; cdr3_aa: CASSLDRGGYNEQFF
clone_size: NA; d_call: TRBD1; v_call: TRBV6-5; j_call: TRBJ2-7; cdr3_nt: TGTGCCAGCAGTTTTTCAGGGGGCGCGATTAACGAGCAGTACTTC; cdr3_aa: CASSFSGGAINEQYF
clone_size: NA; d_call: NA; v_call: TRBV6-2/TRBV6-3; j_call: TRBJ2-1; cdr3_nt: TGTGCCAGCAGCCCTGGGTCTTCCCAATACAATGAGCAGTTCTTC; cdr3_aa: CASSPGSSQYNEQFF
clone_size: many; d_call: TRBD2; v_call: TRBV29-1; j_call: TRBJ2-1; cdr3_nt: TGCAGCGTTGCCCTAGCGGGGGGCCAAGAGCAGTTCTTC; cdr3_aa: CSVALAGGQEQFF
clone_size: many; d_call: TRBD1; v_call: TRBV12-3/TRBV12-4; j_call: TRBJ2-1; cdr3_nt: TGTGCCAGCAGTTTATGGCAGGGGGATAGCAATGAGCAGTTCTTC; cdr3_aa: CASSLWQGDSNEQFF
clone_size: many; d_call: NA; v_call: TRBV7-2; j_call: TRBJ1-2; cdr3_nt: TGTGCCAGCAGCTTAGGGCCTAAAACTGGTGGCTACACCTTC; cdr3_aa: CASSLGPKTGGYTF
clone_size: NA; d_call: NA; v_call: TRBV11-1; j_call: TRBJ2-5; cdr3_nt: TGTGCCAGCAGCTTAACTACAGGACTACTCACACAGGGGGAGACCCAGTACTTC; cdr3_aa: CASSLTTGLLTQGETQYF
clone_size: few; d_call: TRBD2; v_call: TRBV4-3; j_call: TRBJ2-3; cdr3_nt: TGCGCCAGCAGCCAAGATCTTTCTAGCGGGAGAACGGCAGATACGCAGTATTTT; cdr3_aa: CASSQDLSSGRTADTQYF
clone_size: NA; d_call: NA; v_call: TRBV7-9; j_call: TRBJ2-2; cdr3_nt: TGTGCCAGCAGGGGGGCGGCGAACACCGGGGAGCTGTTTTTT; cdr3_aa: CASRGAANTGELFF
clone_size: few; d_call: NA; v_call: TRBV7-6; j_call: TRBJ2-7; cdr3_nt: TGTGCCAGCAGCTTACAGGGTAATTGGAACGAGCAGTACTTC; cdr3_aa: CASSLQGNWNEQYF
clone_size: NA; d_call: TRBD2; v_call: TRBV10-3; j_call: TRBJ2-1; cdr3_nt: TGTGCCATCAGCTGGACTAGCGGTCTCAATGAGCAGTTCTTC; cdr3_aa: CAISWTSGLNEQFF
clone_size: NA; d_call: TRBD2; v_call: TRBV12-3/TRBV12-4; j_call: TRBJ2-1; cdr3_nt: TGTGCCAGCAGCCAGACTAGCGGGGGGACGAATGAGCAGTTCTTC; cdr3_aa: CASSQTSGGTNEQFF
clone_size: NA; d_call: NA; v_call: TRBV20-1; j_call: TRBJ1-1; cdr3_nt: TGCAGTGCTCCCTGGCGAGATTCCGACGAAGCTTTCTTT; cdr3_aa: CSAPWRDSDEAFF
clone_size: many; d_call: NA; v_call: TRBV20-1; j_call: TRBJ2-1; cdr3_nt: TGCAGTGCCGCAACAACCCTAGGCAATGAGCAGTTCTTC; cdr3_aa: CSAATTLGNEQFF
clone_size: many; d_call: TRBD1; v_call: TRBV5-1; j_call: TRBJ1-5; cdr3_nt: TGCGCCAGCAGCCCGGACAGGGCGGGTCAGCCCCAGCATTTT; cdr3_aa: CASSPDRAGQPQHF
clone_size: NA; d_call: NA; v_call: TRBV5-5; j_call: TRBJ2-7; cdr3_nt: TGTGCCAGCAGCTTGAAGGGGACCGGCTACGAGCAGTACTTC; cdr3_aa: CASSLKGTGYEQYF
clone_size: few; d_call: TRBD2; v_call: TRBV7-8; j_call: TRBJ2-1; cdr3_nt: TGTGCCAGCAGCTTTAGCGGGGGTTTTAATGAGCAGTTCTTC; cdr3_aa: CASSFSGGFNEQFF
clone_size: few; d_call: NA; v_call: TRBV20-1; j_call: TRBJ2-1; cdr3_nt: TGCAGTGCTCTCAGCACTCCTTGGGGTGAGCAGTTCTTC; cdr3_aa: CSALSTPWGEQFF
clone_size: NA; d_call: NA; v_call: TRBV7-2; j_call: TRBJ2-7; cdr3_nt: TGTGCCAGCAGCTATGTAACCGGGAACTCCTACGAGCAGTACTTC; cdr3_aa: CASSYVTGNSYEQYF
clone_size: few; d_call: NA; v_call: TRBV2; j_call: TRBJ1-2; cdr3_nt: TGTGCCAGCAGTGAAGAGCGTGGCTACACCTTC; cdr3_aa: CASSEERGYTF
clone_size: many; d_call: NA; v_call: TRBV11-3; j_call: TRBJ2-2; cdr3_nt: TGTGCCAGCAGCCCGGACCCTGCGAACACCGGGGAGCTGTTTTTT; cdr3_aa: CASSPDPANTGELFF
clone_size: few; d_call: NA; v_call: TRBV6-2/TRBV6-3; j_call: TRBJ2-7; cdr3_nt: TGTGCCAGCAGCCCTCGCCAGAGTCCATCTACGGCCCTGCGCTCCTACGAGCAGTACTTC; cdr3_aa: CASSPRQSPSTALRSYEQYF
clone_size: NA; d_call: NA; v_call: TRBV28; j_call: TRBJ1-1; cdr3_nt: TGTGCCAGCAGTTTCTTCCCTGAAGCTTTCTTT; cdr3_aa: CASSFFPEAFF
clone_size: NA; d_call: NA; v_call: TRBV12-3/TRBV12-4; j_call: TRBJ2-2; cdr3_nt: TGTGCCAGCAGTTTGTTTAGGGAGCTGTTTTTT; cdr3_aa: CASSLFRELFF
clone_size: NA; d_call: NA; v_call: TRBV2; j_call: TRBJ2-1; cdr3_nt: TGTGCCAGCAGGGACGGGGTAGCGGAGGCCTACAATGAGCAGTTCTTC; cdr3_aa: CASRDGVAEAYNEQFF
clone_size: NA; d_call: NA; v_call: TRBV12-3/TRBV12-4; j_call: TRBJ2-7; cdr3_nt: TGTGCCAGCAGTTTAAGGCTAGTTAATGGAGAGCAGTACTTC; cdr3_aa: CASSLRLVNGEQYF